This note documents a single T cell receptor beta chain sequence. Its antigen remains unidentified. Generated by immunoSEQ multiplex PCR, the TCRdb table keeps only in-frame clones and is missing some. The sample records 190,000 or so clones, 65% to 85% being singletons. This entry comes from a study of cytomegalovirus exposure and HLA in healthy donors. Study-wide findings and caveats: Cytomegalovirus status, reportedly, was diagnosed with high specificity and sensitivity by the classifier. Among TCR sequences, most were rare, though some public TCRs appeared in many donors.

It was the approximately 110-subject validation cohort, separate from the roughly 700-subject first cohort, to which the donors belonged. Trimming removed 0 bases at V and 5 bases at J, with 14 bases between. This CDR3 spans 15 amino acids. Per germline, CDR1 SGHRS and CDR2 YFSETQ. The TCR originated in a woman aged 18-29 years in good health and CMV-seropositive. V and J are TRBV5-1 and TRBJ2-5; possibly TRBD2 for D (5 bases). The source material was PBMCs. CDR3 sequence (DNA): TGCGCCAGCAGCTTGGCCCACAGCGGTCCGGAGACCCAGTACTTC. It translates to CASSLAHSGPETQYF.